This T cell receptor (beta chain) was retrieved from a study of shared clonotypes between healthy human individuals. Genomic DNA per cell subset filled all wells of several immunoSEQ plates. Sequencing used immunoSEQ multiplex PCR; TCRdb keeps in-frame clones, though not all of them. The sample has roughly 2.4 million clones, about 94% seen once. The CDR3 contains 15 residues. Germline V gives CDR1 LGHNA, CDR2 YSLEER. With 0 bases removed from V and 0 bases from J, the gap between germline ends came to 8 bases. Comments on this clone: Its target is unknown.

Findings and limits, study-wide: It was observed that 5% to 6% of naive CD4 clonotypes were shared across a few donors. Memory subsets had estimated richness that was generally smaller than that of naive subsets.

The sequence derives from a man younger than 30 in good health. Sequenced material: naive CD4+ T cells sorted from blood. Noted subset: CD45RA+ positively selected. The rearrangement links TRBV4-3 to TRBJ1-1; D remains unclear. This chain's CDR3 is CASSQDERMNTEAFF. The CDR3, as DNA: TGCGCCAGCAGCCAAGATGAGCGGATGAACACTGAAGCTTTCTTT.